These T cell receptor beta chains were read from a single sample in a study of liver allograft versus peripheral blood T cells. TCRdb used MiXCR to reprocess the reads, holding one entry per CDR3 protein. The data show 6,500 to 9,000 distinct CDR3 sequences, about 19% seen once. The source of these receptors is a human patient who had a liver transplant. Some T cells could come from the graft donor. Each CDR3 is given with its conserved first and last residue. The D gene is left open where the match is weak. A row's size may be missing; if present it is once, few, many or a size class.

D	V	J	size	DNA	CDR3
TRBD1	TRBV6-1	TRBJ2-7	medium-sized	TGTGCAAGCTTGGGGACAGGGCCACCGCTAAAGGGTTACGAGCAGTACTTC	CASLGTGPPLKGYEQYF
-	TRBV15	TRBJ1-6	medium-sized	TGTGCCACCAGCAGAGCCCTTGGTACACCCCTCCACTTT	CATSRALGTPLHF
TRBD1	TRBV27	TRBJ2-1	-	TGTGCCAGCTGGACAGGGGGAGGCGAGCAGTTCTTC	CASWTGGGEQFF
-	TRBV27	TRBJ1-5	many	TGTGCCAGCAGTTTACGGGGGGGCTACAATCAGCCCCAGCATTTT	CASSLRGGYNQPQHF
TRBD1	TRBV6-6	TRBJ1-1	medium-sized	TGTGCCAGCAGCCGATGGACAGGGAAGGAGAACACTGAAGCTTTCTTT	CASSRWTGKENTEAFF
-	TRBV15	TRBJ1-5	-	TGTGCCACCGTTGAGGGGGGCGCTGGCAATCAGCCCCAGCATTTT	CATVEGGAGNQPQHF
-	TRBV30	TRBJ2-3	-	TGTGCCTGGAGACGGGGGTCGTCGAGCACAGATACGCAGTATTTT	CAWRRGSSSTDTQYF
TRBD1	TRBV9	TRBJ2-1	-	TGTGCCAGCAGCGTAGGACAGGGGGCCATCAATGAGCAGTTCTTC	CASSVGQGAINEQFF
-	TRBV15	TRBJ1-4	medium-sized	TGTGCCACCAGCAGAGCCCTGGGACGAACGGATAATGAAAAACTGTTTTTT	CATSRALGRTDNEKLFF
-	TRBV7-9	TRBJ2-2	few	TGTGCCAGCAGCCTGCCAGGCGGGGATCCGTTACGGGGCACCGGGGAGCTGTTTTTT	CASSLPGGDPLRGTGELFF
-	TRBV5-6	TRBJ2-7	-	TGTGCCAGCAGCTTGACAGGGATTCCCTACGAGCAGTACTTC	CASSLTGIPYEQYF
TRBD2	TRBV15	TRBJ2-5	medium-sized	TGTGCCACCAGCCGCCGGGAGGCTCCAGCTTCCCAGTACTTC	CATSRREAPASQYF
-	TRBV20-1	TRBJ1-6	once	TGCAGTGCTAGAGATCACGGGGAGGTGGAACCACCCCTCCACTTT	CSARDHGEVEPPLHF
TRBD1	TRBV19	TRBJ1-5	medium-sized	TGTGCCAGTAGTATAGTAACCTACAAGACAGGGAGATATCAGCCCCAGCATTTT	CASSIVTYKTGRYQPQHF
-	TRBV29-1	TRBJ2-3	few	TGCAGCGTTGGGCCCCTTCGGGGCACAGATACGCAGTATTTT	CSVGPLRGTDTQYF
-	TRBV6-2/TRBV6-3	TRBJ1-5	-	TGTGCCAGCACGTCCCTAGACAGGCCTCTAAGGCCCCAGCATTTT	CASTSLDRPLRPQHF
TRBD1	TRBV12-3/TRBV12-4	TRBJ2-7	once	TGTGCCAGCAGTCGGACCGGGACAGGGACATACGAGCAGTACTTC	CASSRTGTGTYEQYF
TRBD1	TRBV19	TRBJ1-1	medium-sized	TGTGCCAGTAGTATAGGACTCGGACAGGGACCTAGGAACACTGAAGCTTTCTTT	CASSIGLGQGPRNTEAFF
-	TRBV27	TRBJ1-1	-	TGTGCCAGCAAGGGGGGGGGGGAAGCTTTCTTT	CASKGGGEAFF
TRBD1	TRBV14	TRBJ1-1	medium-sized	TGTGCCAGCAGCCAAGATCACAGGGGGCGCGTGACTGAAGCTTTCTTT	CASSQDHRGRVTEAFF
TRBD1	TRBV13	TRBJ2-2	medium-sized	TGTGCCAGCAGCTTAGATGGGACAGAAGGAACCGGGGAGCTGTTTTTT	CASSLDGTEGTGELFF
-	TRBV6-1	TRBJ1-1	medium-sized	TGTGCCAGCAGTACCCGGGACGGCACACCTGAAGCTTTCTTT	CASSTRDGTPEAFF
TRBD1	TRBV27	TRBJ1-1	few	TGTGCCAGCGACAGGGGCTTGAACACTGAAGCTTTCTTT	CASDRGLNTEAFF
-	TRBV6-2/TRBV6-3	TRBJ2-1	many	TGTGCCAGCAGTTACACGACAGAAACCAATGAGCAGTTCTTC	CASSYTTETNEQFF
TRBD1	TRBV7-9	TRBJ2-7	few	TGTGCCAGCAGCCGACAGGGGGACGAGCAGTACTTC	CASSRQGDEQYF
TRBD2	TRBV20-1	TRBJ2-7	-	TGCAGTGCTAGAGATTTGGGTAGCGGGGGAACCTACGAGCAGTACTTC	CSARDLGSGGTYEQYF
-	TRBV5-6	TRBJ2-7	few	TGTGCCAGCAGCCCCGACGGCACCTACGAGCAGTACTTC	CASSPDGTYEQYF
-	TRBV6-2/TRBV6-3	TRBJ1-6	medium-sized	TGTGCCAGCAGTTTCCGGGTCGGGAATTCACCCCTCCACTTT	CASSFRVGNSPLHF
TRBD1	TRBV19	TRBJ1-1	-	TGTGCCAGTAGTATAGTGCCCCCCCCCGCCGGGACAGCTGAAGCTTTCTTT	CASSIVPPPAGTAEAFF
TRBD1	TRBV6-2/TRBV6-3	TRBJ1-2	-	TGTGCCAGCAGTTACTCTCATGAGGGACAGGATCCTAACTATGGCTACACCTTC	CASSYSHEGQDPNYGYTF
-	TRBV6-2/TRBV6-3	TRBJ1-6	medium-sized	TGTGCCAGCAGTGACACTTTCAAGGATTCACCCCTCCACTTT	CASSDTFKDSPLHF
-	TRBV12-5	TRBJ1-2	many	TGTGCTAGTAGAAGAACATCTCAGGGAGGGAATGGCTACACCTTC	CASRRTSQGGNGYTF
TRBD2	TRBV7-9	TRBJ2-5	-	TGTGCCAGCAGCTTAAGTAGCGGGGGGCAAGAGACCCAGTACTTC	CASSLSSGGQETQYF
-	TRBV10-3	TRBJ1-5	few	TGTGCCATCAGTTTCGGGCCGGGGGAGCCCCAGCATTTT	CAISFGPGEPQHF
-	TRBV15	TRBJ2-7	medium-sized	TGTGCCACCAGCAAACAAAGACCAGCTACCTACGAGCAGTACTTC	CATSKQRPATYEQYF
TRBD2	TRBV27	TRBJ2-7	-	TGTGCCAGCAGTCCTTCTAGCGGGGGGTTCTCCTACGAGCAGTACTTC	CASSPSSGGFSYEQYF
TRBD1	TRBV30	TRBJ2-7	many	TGTGCCTGGAGCCGGACAGGGATCTCCTACGAGCAGTACTTC	CAWSRTGISYEQYF
-	TRBV5-4	TRBJ2-7	-	TGTGCCAGCAGCACCTTTACTAGCCCCTACGAGCAGTACTTC	CASSTFTSPYEQYF
-	TRBV19	TRBJ1-1	medium-sized	TGTGCCAGTAGTATAGGCAACAAGCCGGAAGCTTTCTTT	CASSIGNKPEAFF
-	TRBV6-5	TRBJ1-3	few	TGTGCCAGCAGGCCCCAAACAGGACCGGGAAACACCATATATTTT	CASRPQTGPGNTIYF